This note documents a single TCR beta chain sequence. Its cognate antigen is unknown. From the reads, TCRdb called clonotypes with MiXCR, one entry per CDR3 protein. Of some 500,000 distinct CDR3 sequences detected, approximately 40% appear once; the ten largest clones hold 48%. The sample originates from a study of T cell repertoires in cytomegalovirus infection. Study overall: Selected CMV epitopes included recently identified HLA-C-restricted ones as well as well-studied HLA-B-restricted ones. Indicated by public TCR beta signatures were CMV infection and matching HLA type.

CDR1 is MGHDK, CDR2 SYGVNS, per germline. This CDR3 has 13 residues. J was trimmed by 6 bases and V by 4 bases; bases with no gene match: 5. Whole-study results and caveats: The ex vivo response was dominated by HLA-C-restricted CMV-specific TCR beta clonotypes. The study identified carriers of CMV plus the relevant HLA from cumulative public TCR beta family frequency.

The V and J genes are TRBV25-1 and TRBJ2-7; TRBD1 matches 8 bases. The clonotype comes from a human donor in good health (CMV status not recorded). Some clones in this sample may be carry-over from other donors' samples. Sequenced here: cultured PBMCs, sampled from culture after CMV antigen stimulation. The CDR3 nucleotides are TGTGCCAGCAGTGGGGTCAGGGGGCGCGAGCAGTACTTC. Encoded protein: CASSGVRGREQYF.